These T cell receptor beta chains were read from a single sample in a study of early T cells in non-severe SARS-CoV-2 infection. A single record per CDR3 protein comes from TCRdb applying MiXCR to the 5' RACE reads. The sample shows approximately 30,000 distinct CDR3 sequences, around 6.6% of them seen only once. Sequenced: whole blood. The receptors here all came from an adult who was a healthcare worker with PCR-confirmed SARS-CoV-2 infection or an uninfected control (not recorded which). Each CDR3 is given with its conserved first and last residue. D genes are given only for firm matches. The size entry is marked missing in some rows and otherwise reads once, few, many or a size class.

j_call d_call clone_size v_call cdr3_nt cdr3_aa
TRBJ2-7 TRBD1 few TRBV6-6 TGTGCCAGCAGTTACGTTGGGACAGGGTTGACCTACGAGCAGTACTTC CASSYVGTGLTYEQYF
TRBJ1-5 TRBD1 many TRBV12-3/TRBV12-4 TGTGCCAGCAGTTTAGGTGGGACAGGGGAGATTAGCAATCAGCCCCAGCATTTT CASSLGGTGEISNQPQHF
TRBJ1-1 TRBD1 many TRBV12-3/TRBV12-4 TGTGCCAGCAGCAAGGCGGGACAGGGTTTAATTGAAGCTTTCTTT CASSKAGQGLIEAFF
TRBJ2-7 NA many TRBV18 TGTGCCAGCTCCTACAGAACCTACGAGCAGTACTTC CASSYRTYEQYF
TRBJ2-7 TRBD1 few TRBV7-2 TGTGCCAGCAGCTCCGACAGGGGAAGCTCCTACGAGCAGTACTTC CASSSDRGSSYEQYF
TRBJ2-1 TRBD1 few TRBV18 TGTGCCAGCTCACCCTTTGACAGGGTCGGCCTGCATGAGCAGTTCTTC CASSPFDRVGLHEQFF
TRBJ2-3 TRBD2 many TRBV10-3 TGTGCCATCGGACTAGCGGGAGGCTCGGGCACAGATACGCAGTATTTT CAIGLAGGSGTDTQYF
TRBJ1-5 NA NA TRBV29-1 TGCAGCGTTGTGGACAACGGACAGCCCCAGCATTTT CSVVDNGQPQHF
TRBJ1-2 TRBD1 many TRBV6-6 TGTGCCAGCAGTAAGGGGACAGTCAACTATGGCTACACCTTC CASSKGTVNYGYTF
TRBJ1-3 TRBD1 many TRBV5-6 TGTGCCAGCAGCTCCGGGACAGGGGAAGGAAACACCATATATTTT CASSSGTGEGNTIYF
TRBJ2-1 NA NA TRBV4-3 TGCGCCAGCAGCCAAGGACAGTTGTCCTACAATGAGCAGTTCTTC CASSQGQLSYNEQFF
TRBJ2-5 NA many TRBV3-1 TGTGCCAGCAGCCAAGATACTAGCTCAGAGACCCAGTACTTC CASSQDTSSETQYF
TRBJ2-1 NA NA TRBV2 TGTGCCAGCAGTGAAAGTGGCAGGGGAAATGAGCAGTTCTTC CASSESGRGNEQFF
TRBJ2-5 TRBD2 NA TRBV5-1 TGCGCCAGCAGCTTGGCTCTAGCGGGGACCTCAGGGACCCAGTACTTC CASSLALAGTSGTQYF
TRBJ2-7 TRBD2 many TRBV5-1 TGCGCCAGCAGCCTAGGACTAGCGAAGACCTACGAGCAGTACTTC CASSLGLAKTYEQYF
TRBJ2-5 NA NA TRBV12-3/TRBV12-4 TGTGCCAGCAGTGAACTTGGGGGCGAGACCCAGTACTTC CASSELGGETQYF
TRBJ2-5 TRBD2 many TRBV5-4 TGTGCCAGCAGCTTTTATAGCGGGGGGGCCGGAGAGACCCAGTACTTC CASSFYSGGAGETQYF
TRBJ2-5 NA NA TRBV12-3/TRBV12-4 TGTGCCAGCAGTTCGCTCGGGGGCCAAGAGACCCAGTACTTC CASSSLGGQETQYF
TRBJ2-5 TRBD2 NA TRBV28 TGTGCCAGCAGTCCCGGGGGGTCCCAAGAGACCCAGTACTTC CASSPGGSQETQYF
TRBJ1-2 NA few TRBV6-2/TRBV6-3 TGTGCCAGCCTACGCCCCGAGGGGCATGATGGCTACACCTTC CASLRPEGHDGYTF
TRBJ1-5 TRBD1 many TRBV11-2 TGTGCCAGCAGCGGCGGGACAGGGGAAAATCAGCCCCAGCATTTT CASSGGTGENQPQHF
TRBJ2-5 NA many TRBV6-5 TGTGCCAGCAGCCGCGGGGAGTACCAAGAGACCCAGTACTTC CASSRGEYQETQYF
TRBJ2-3 TRBD2 many TRBV5-1 TGCGCCAGCAGCTACCCACTAGCGGGAGACCCAGATACGCAGTATTTT CASSYPLAGDPDTQYF
TRBJ2-5 NA many TRBV28 TGTGCCAGCAGTTTCTCCAGCAGGGGCAGGGCGGAGACCCAGTACTTC CASSFSSRGRAETQYF
TRBJ2-6 NA few TRBV6-1 TGTGCCAGCAGTGAACAGGGGACGACCAACGTCCTGACTTTC CASSEQGTTNVLTF
TRBJ1-1 NA many TRBV9 TGTGCCAGCAGCGTAGCTCTAAACACTGAAGCTTTCTTT CASSVALNTEAFF
TRBJ2-7 TRBD1 many TRBV12-3/TRBV12-4 TGTGCCAGCAGATCTACAGGGGGCGAGCAGTACTTC CASRSTGGEQYF
TRBJ2-3 NA many TRBV18 TGTGCCAGCTCACCACCGGGCCACACAGATACGCAGTATTTT CASSPPGHTDTQYF
TRBJ2-7 NA many TRBV7-8 TGTGCCAGCAGCTTCGATCGGACAGGAGGGTACGAGCAGTACTTC CASSFDRTGGYEQYF
TRBJ1-5 NA NA TRBV5-1 TGCGCCAGCAGCTTAACTGCTGACCAGCCCCAGCATTTT CASSLTADQPQHF
TRBJ1-3 NA many TRBV19 TGTGCCAGTAGTAACGGACTCTCTGGAAACACCATATATTTT CASSNGLSGNTIYF
TRBJ2-2 TRBD1 many TRBV5-1 TGCGCCAGCAGCCCGGGACAGATGAACACCGGGGAGCTGTTTTTT CASSPGQMNTGELFF
TRBJ2-7 TRBD2 many TRBV10-3 TGTGCCATCACCCTGGGACTAGCGGACTCCTACGAGCAGTACTTC CAITLGLADSYEQYF
TRBJ1-4 NA many TRBV3-1 TGTGCCAGCAGCCATGCCGCAGGGGTAGGGGAAAAACTGTTTTTT CASSHAAGVGEKLFF
TRBJ2-5 TRBD2 few TRBV12-5 TGTGCTAGTGGTGCACGACTAGCGGGAGAAGAGACCCAGTACTTC CASGARLAGEETQYF
TRBJ1-2 NA many TRBV12-3/TRBV12-4 TGTGCCAGCAGTTTAGGGCCCTGGGGCTACACCTTC CASSLGPWGYTF
TRBJ2-3 TRBD2 medium-sized TRBV5-4 TGTGCCAGCAGCGCCCGACTAGCGGGAGGCACAGATACGCAGTATTTT CASSARLAGGTDTQYF
TRBJ2-1 TRBD2 many TRBV12-3/TRBV12-4 TGTGCCAGCAGTCGGGATTCCGGGACTAGACGCGAGCAGTTCTTC CASSRDSGTRREQFF
TRBJ2-1 NA many TRBV20-1 TGCAGTGCTAGAGGTGGGGCACCTTACAATGAGCAGTTCTTC CSARGGAPYNEQFF
TRBJ2-2 TRBD1 NA TRBV5-1 TGCGCCAGCAGTGTGGACAGGGGAAACACCGGGGAGCTGTTTTTT CASSVDRGNTGELFF
TRBJ2-7 TRBD2 many TRBV4-2 TGTGCCAGCAGCCAAGATCGGACAGCGGGGGTCGCCTACGAGCAGTACTTC CASSQDRTAGVAYEQYF
TRBJ1-2 NA few TRBV7-9 TGTGCCAGCAGCCCCATGTCAACCCCAAACTATGGCTACACCTTC CASSPMSTPNYGYTF
TRBJ2-2 TRBD2 many TRBV7-9 TGTGCCAGCAGCCTGCTAGCGGGACCCTCCCGGGGCGGGGAGCTGTTTTTT CASSLLAGPSRGGELFF
TRBJ2-3 NA NA TRBV7-3 TGTGCCAGCAGCTATGAGCAACCCACAGATACGCAGTATTTT CASSYEQPTDTQYF
TRBJ2-5 TRBD2 few TRBV9 TGTGCCAGCAGCGCGGGACTATTGGAGACCCAGTACTTC CASSAGLLETQYF
TRBJ1-2 NA many TRBV5-1 TGCGCCAGCAGCTTGATGGTAATCGTGAAGTACTACCATAACTATGGCTACACCTTC CASSLMVIVKYYHNYGYTF
TRBJ1-1 TRBD1 many TRBV2 TGTGCCAGCAGTGCGGACAGGTCGGGGACTGAAGCTTTCTTT CASSADRSGTEAFF
TRBJ2-1 TRBD1 medium-sized TRBV18 TGTGCCAGCTCACCGAGGTCTCCGGGACAGGGGGCCAACAATGAGCAGTTCTTC CASSPRSPGQGANNEQFF
TRBJ1-1 NA many TRBV7-3 TGTGCCAGCAGCTTTTCTGTGGGGACTGAAGCTTTCTTT CASSFSVGTEAFF
TRBJ2-1 NA many TRBV30 TGTGCCTGGAGTGTAACAGACAATGAGCAGTTCTTC CAWSVTDNEQFF
TRBJ2-1 NA many TRBV5-4 TGTGCCAGCAGTTTGGGAGGACCGGGACAATACAATGAGCAGTTCTTC CASSLGGPGQYNEQFF
TRBJ1-2 NA many TRBV29-1 TGCAGCGTTGCCCGGCCAGGGGCCGACTATGGCTACACCTTC CSVARPGADYGYTF